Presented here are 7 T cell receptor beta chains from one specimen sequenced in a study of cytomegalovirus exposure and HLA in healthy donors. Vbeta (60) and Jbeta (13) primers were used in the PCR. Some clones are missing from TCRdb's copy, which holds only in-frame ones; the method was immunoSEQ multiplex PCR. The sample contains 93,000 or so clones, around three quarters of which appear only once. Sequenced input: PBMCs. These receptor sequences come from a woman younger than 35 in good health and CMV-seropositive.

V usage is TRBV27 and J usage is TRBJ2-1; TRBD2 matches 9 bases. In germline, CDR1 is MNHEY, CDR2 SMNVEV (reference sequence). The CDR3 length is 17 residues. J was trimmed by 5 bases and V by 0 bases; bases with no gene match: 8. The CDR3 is CASSLSPSGDLNNEQFF. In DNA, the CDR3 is TGTGCCAGCAGTTTATCGCCTAGCGGGGACCTTAACAATGAGCAGTTCTTC.

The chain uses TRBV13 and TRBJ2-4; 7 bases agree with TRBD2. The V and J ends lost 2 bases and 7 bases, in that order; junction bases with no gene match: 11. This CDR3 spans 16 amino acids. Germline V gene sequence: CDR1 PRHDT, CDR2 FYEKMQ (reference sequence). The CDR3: CASSLSEWEGNNIQYF. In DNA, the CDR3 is TGTGCCAGCAGCTTAAGTGAGTGGGAGGGAAACAACATTCAGTACTTC.

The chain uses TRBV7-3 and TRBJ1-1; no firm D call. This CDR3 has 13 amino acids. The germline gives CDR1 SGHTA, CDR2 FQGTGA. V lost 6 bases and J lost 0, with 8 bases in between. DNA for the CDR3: TGTGCCAGCAGTTATAACATGAACACTGAAGCTTTCTTT. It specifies CASSYNMNTEAFF.

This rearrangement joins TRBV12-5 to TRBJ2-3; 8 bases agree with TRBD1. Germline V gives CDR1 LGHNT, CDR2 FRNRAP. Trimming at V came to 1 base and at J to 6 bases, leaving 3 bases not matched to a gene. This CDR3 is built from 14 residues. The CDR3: CASGLGQGRDTQYF. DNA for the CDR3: TGTGCTAGTGGTTTGGGACAGGGGAGGGATACGCAGTATTTT.

CDR3 nucleotide sequence: TGCGCCAGCAGCTCACTAGCCTCAGATACGCAGTATTTT. It translates to CASSSLASDTQYF. The chain is built from TRBV5-1 and TRBJ2-3; D may be TRBD2 (6 bases). Germline lookup yields CDR1 SGHRS and CDR2 YFSETQ. V lost 3 bases and J lost 4, with 9 bases in between. This CDR3 comprises 13 residues.

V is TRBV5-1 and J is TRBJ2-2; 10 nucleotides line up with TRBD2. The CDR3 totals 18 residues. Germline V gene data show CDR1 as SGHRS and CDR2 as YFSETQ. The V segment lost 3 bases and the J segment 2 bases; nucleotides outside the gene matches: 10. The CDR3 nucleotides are TGCGCCAGCAGCTCCGGACTAGCGGCCTCACCTAACACCGGGGAGCTGTTTTTT. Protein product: CASSSGLAASPNTGELFF.

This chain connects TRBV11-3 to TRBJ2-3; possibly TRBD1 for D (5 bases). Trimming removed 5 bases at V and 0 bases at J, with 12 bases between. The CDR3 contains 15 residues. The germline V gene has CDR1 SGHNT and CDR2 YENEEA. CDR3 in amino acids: CASSRTSTSTDTQYF. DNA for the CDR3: TGTGCCAGCAGCCGGACAAGTACTAGCACAGATACGCAGTATTTT. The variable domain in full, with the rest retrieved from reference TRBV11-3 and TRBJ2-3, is EAGVVQSPRYKIIEKKQPVAFWCNPISGHNTLYWYLQNLGQGPELLIRYENEEAVDDSQLPKDRFSAERLKGVDSTLKIQPAELGDSAVYLCASSRTSTSTDTQYFGPGTRLTVL.